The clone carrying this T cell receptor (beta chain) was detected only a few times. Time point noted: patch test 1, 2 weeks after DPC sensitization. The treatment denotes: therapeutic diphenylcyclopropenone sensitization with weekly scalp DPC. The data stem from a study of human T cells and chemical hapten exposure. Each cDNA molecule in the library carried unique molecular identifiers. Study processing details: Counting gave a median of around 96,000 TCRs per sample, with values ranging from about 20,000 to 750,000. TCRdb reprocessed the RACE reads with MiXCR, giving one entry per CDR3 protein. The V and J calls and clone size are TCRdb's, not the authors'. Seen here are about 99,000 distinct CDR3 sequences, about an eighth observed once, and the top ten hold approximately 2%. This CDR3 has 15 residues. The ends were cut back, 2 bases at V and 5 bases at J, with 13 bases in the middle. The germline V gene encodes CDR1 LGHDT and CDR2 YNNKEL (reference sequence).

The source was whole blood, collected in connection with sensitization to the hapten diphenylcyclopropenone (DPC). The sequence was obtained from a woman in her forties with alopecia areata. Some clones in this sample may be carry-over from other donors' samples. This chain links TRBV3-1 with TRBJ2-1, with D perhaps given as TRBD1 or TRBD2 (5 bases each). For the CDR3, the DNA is TGTGCCAGCAGCCAATTGGGGACCCCCGACAATGAGCAGTTCTTC. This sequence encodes CASSQLGTPDNEQFF.